This T cell receptor (beta chain) stems from a study of Graves' ophthalmopathy and Graves' hyperthyroidism. Whole-study findings and limits: The model achieved about 67% sensitivity and less than 75% specificity for ophthalmopathy progression.

This clonotype was picked up one time. What it binds is unknown. At one boundary the junction diverges from the germline segment, which might be a read error. Germline values: CDR1 ENHRY, CDR2 SYGVKD. This CDR3 has 14 residues. TCR beta CDR3 amplification used RNA transcripts. HTBI primers served in a first-round RT-PCR, which a second-round multiplex PCR followed. A single record per CDR3 protein comes from TCRdb applying MiXCR to the multiplex PCR reads. The top ten hold 3% to 4% of the sample, which has about 660,000 distinct CDR3 sequences, 35% to 50% seen once. This chain links TRBV10-3 with TRBJ2-7; D remains unclear. This TCR derives from an adult man with Graves' ophthalmopathy. Sequencing used peripheral blood. The CDR3 sequence: CASSFDPQVYEQYF. The CDR3 DNA sequence: TGTGCCAGCAGTTTTGACCCTCAGGTATACGAGCAGTACTTC.